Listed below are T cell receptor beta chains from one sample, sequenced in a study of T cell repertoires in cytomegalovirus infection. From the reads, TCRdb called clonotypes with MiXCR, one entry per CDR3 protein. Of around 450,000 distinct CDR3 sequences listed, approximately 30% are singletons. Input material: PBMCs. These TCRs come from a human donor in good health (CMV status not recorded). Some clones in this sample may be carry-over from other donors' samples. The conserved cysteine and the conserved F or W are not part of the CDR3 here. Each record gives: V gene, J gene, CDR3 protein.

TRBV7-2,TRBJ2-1,ASSRPPGQGYNEQF
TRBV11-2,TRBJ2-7,ASSLVPGGLYEQY
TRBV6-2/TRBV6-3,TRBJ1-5,ASSYTQIPQPQH
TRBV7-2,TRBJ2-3,ASSPIGGVQY
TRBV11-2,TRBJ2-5,ASSYTSGGSPEGETQY
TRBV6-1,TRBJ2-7,ASSEARGPYEQY
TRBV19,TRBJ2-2,ASSILGQGTGELF
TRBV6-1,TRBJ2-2,ASTGLAGGAGELF
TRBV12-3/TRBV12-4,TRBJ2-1,ASSGLAGAPSSYNEQF
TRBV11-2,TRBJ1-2,ASSLTRQGSYGYT
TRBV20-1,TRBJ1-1,SARVSGQGKTEAF
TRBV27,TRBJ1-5,ASSSSPGRINQPQH
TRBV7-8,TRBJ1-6,ASSSGGGSPLN
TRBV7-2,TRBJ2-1,ASSLAGGALRAF
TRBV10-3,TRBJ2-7,AISESPRDSAVQY
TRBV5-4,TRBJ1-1,ASSLGQVMNTEAF
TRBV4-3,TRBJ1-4,ASSQVGEKATNEKLF
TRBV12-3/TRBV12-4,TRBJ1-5,ASSSLDNPRPQH
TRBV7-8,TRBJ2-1,ASSSIQGQGYNEQF
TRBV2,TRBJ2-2,ASNPGGELF
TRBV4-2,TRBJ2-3,ASSHSTKRGGADTQY
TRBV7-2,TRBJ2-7,ASSLVNYEQY
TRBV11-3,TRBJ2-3,ASSSNRGGSTDTRY
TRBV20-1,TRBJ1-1,SARDRGEDEAF
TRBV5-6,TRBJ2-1,ASSIRQGEF
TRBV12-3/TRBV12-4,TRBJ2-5,ASSFAWACLRQETQY
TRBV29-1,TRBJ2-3,SGRDSRTDTQY
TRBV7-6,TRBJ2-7,ASSPGGLAVLLGEQY
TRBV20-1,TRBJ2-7,SASTGTSAYEQY
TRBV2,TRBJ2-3,ANSYFSDTQY
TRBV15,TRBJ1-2,ATSTRGMEHLGGYT
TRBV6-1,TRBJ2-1,ASSETGIEQF
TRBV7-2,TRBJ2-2,ASSVRGGTGELF
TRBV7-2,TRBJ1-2,ASSLGVFLSNYGYT
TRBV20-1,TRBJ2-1,SARDPRGTGSNEQF
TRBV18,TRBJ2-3,ASRVGQLTTDTQY
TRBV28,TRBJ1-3,ASSANRVTSGNTIY
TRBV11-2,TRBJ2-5,ASSLEIAGVQETQY
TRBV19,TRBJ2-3,ATNPGLTDTQY
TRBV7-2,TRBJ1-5,ASSKDRVGQPQH
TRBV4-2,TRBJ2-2,ASSQRNGGTGTGELF
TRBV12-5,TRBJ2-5,ASGLGRDSQETQY
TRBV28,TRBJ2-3,ASRGGGVTDTQY
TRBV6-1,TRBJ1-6,ASSEAPNRGNSPLH
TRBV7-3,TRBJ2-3,ASSIPGLPRTQY
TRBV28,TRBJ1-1,ASSTRLRGFNTEAF
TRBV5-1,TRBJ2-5,ASSHGREIQETQY
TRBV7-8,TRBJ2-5,ASSLEVAQETQY
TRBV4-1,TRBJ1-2,ASSPGQGIYYGYT
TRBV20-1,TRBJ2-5,SARRWGTDQETQY
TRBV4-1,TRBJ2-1,ASSQVYNYNEQF
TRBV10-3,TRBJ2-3,AISGTSGGVSPDTQY
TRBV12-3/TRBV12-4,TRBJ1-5,ASRKGQSNQPQH
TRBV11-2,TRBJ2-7,ASTGTGGYEQY
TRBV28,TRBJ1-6,ASQRWPNSPLH
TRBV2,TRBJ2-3,ASSDVAGVNTDTQY
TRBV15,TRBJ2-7,ATSRDTAGGYEQY